This TCR beta chain was profiled in a study of blood T cell repertoires in COVID-19. Turning to the study itself: The study drew acute and convalescent COVID-19 samples from the United States, Italy and Spain. T cells, B-cell-depleted T cells, or PBMCs provided the cDNA or gDNA that served as material.

Per the original methods: Scientists estimated how many nucleated cells there were by amplifying reference gene primers. Data came from immunoSEQ multiplex PCR; TCRdb stores just in-frame clones and leaves some out. V, J and clone size are those of that table, while D and trimming were read from the DNA. The sample contains around 70,000 clones, approximately 80% of which appear only once. This CDR3 comprises 16 residues. Germline assignment: CDR1 LGHDT and CDR2 YNNKEL (reference sequence). V shed 7 bases, J shed 8 bases, and the junction held 14 bases outside the gene matches. This chain joins TRBV3-1 (or the pseudogene TRBV3-2) and TRBJ1-4, with 9 bases identical to TRBD1. Material for sequencing was peripheral blood. This receptor was taken from an elderly man with acute or convalescent COVID-19. CDR3 sequence reads: CASNRTGAHRGEKLFF. CDR3 DNA sequence: TGTGCCAGCAACCGGACAGGGGCCCACCGCGGGGAAAAACTGTTTTTT.